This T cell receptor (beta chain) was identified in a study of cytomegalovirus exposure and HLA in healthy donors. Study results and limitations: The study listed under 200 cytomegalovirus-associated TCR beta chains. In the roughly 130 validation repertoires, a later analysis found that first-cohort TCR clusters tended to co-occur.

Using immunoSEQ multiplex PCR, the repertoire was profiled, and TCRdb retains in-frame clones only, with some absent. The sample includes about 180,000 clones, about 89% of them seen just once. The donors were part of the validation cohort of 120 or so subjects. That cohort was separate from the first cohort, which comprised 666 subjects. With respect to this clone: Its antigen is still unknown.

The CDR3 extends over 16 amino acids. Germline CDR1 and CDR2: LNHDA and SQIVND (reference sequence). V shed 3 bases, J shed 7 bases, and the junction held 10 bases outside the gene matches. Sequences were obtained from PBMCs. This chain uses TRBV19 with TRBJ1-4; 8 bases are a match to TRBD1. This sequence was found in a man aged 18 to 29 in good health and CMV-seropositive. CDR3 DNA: TGTGCCAGTAGTATCTCCTCGGGGACAGGATCTGAAAAACTGTTTTTT. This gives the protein CASSISSGTGSEKLFF. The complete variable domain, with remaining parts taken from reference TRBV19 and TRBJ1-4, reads DGGITQSPKYLFRKEGQNVTLSCEQNLNHDAMYWYRQDPGQGLRLIYYSQIVNDFQKGDIAEGYSVSREKKESFPLTVTSAQKNPTAFYLCASSISSGTGSEKLFFGSGTQLSVL.